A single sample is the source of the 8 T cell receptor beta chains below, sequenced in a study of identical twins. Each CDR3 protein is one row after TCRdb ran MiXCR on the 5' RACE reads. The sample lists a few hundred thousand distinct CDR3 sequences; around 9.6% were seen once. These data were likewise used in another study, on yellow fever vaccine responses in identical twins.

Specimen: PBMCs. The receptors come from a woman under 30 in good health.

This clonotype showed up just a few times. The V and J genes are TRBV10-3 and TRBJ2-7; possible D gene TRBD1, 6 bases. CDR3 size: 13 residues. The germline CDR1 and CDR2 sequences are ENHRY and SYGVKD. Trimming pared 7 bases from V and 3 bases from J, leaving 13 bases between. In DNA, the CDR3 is TGTGCCATCACCCAGGGGCCGAACTACGAGCAGTACTTC. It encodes CAITQGPNYEQYF.

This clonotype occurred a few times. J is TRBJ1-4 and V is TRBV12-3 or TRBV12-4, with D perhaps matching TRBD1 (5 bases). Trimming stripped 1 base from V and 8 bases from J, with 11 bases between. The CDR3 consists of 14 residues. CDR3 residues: CASSLGGSVEKLFF. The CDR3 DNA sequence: TGTGCCAGCAGTTTAGGGGGCTCCGTCGAAAAACTGTTTTTT.

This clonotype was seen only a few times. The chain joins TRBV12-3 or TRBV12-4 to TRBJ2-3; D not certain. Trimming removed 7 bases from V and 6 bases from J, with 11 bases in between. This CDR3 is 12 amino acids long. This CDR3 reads CASTPFGDTQYF. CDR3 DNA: TGTGCCAGCACCCCGTTCGGGGATACGCAGTATTTT.

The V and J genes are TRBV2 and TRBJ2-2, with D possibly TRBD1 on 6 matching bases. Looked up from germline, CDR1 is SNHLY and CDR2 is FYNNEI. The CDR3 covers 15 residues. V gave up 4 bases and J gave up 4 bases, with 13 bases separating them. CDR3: CASSVIQGSTGELFF. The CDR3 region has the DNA TGTGCCAGCAGTGTTATACAGGGAAGCACCGGGGAGCTGTTTTTT.

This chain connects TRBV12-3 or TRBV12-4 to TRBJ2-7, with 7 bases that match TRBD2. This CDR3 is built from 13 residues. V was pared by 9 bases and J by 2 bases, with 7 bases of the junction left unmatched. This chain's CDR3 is CASRGVVPYEQYF. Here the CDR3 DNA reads TGTGCCAGTCGGGGGGTAGTCCCCTACGAGCAGTACTTC.

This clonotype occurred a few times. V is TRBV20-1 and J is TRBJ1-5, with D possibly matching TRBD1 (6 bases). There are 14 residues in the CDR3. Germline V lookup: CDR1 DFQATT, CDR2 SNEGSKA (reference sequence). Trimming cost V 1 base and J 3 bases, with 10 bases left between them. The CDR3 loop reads CSARAGQSNQPQHF. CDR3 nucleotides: TGCAGTGCTAGAGCCGGACAGTCCAATCAGCCCCAGCATTTT.

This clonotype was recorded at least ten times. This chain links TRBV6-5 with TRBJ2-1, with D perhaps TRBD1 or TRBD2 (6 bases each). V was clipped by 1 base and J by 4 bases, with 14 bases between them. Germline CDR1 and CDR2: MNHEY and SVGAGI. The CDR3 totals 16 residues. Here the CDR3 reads CASSYWQEGVYNEQFF. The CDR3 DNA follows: TGTGCCAGCAGTTACTGGCAGGAGGGGGTTTACAATGAGCAGTTCTTC.

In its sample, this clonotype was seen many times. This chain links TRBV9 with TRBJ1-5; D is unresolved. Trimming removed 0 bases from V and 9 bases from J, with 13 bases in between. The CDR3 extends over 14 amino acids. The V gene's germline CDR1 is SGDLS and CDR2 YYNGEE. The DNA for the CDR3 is TGTGCCAGCAGCGTAGCTGCGGGTTCGGGGCCCCAGCATTTT. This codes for CASSVAAGSGPQHF.